Following are 10 T cell receptor beta chains from one sample sequenced in a study of T-cell memory formation after mild COVID-19. Each CDR3 protein is one row after TCRdb ran MiXCR on the 5' RACE reads. The sample lists 110,000 or so distinct CDR3 sequences, around a fifth occurring once. Input material: PBMCs or a T cell subset sorted from them (not recorded which). Every receptor here comes from a man aged 18 to 30 who had mild COVID-19 (a few samples of this study predate the infection). Cell type and time point are not known.

This clonotype showed up just a few times. The chain couples TRBV25-1 to TRBJ2-5, with D tentatively TRBD2 (6 bases). With 3 bases removed from V and 2 bases from J, the gap between germline ends came to 13 bases. There are 15 residues in the CDR3. Germline-derived CDR1 and CDR2 are MGHDK and SYGVNS. DNA for the CDR3: TGTGCCAGCAGTGAGGAGGAGGGGCATCAAGAGACCCAGTACTTC. Translating gives CASSEEEGHQETQYF. Based on the CDR3 plus reference TRBV25-1 and TRBJ2-5, the full variable domain is EADIYQTPRYLVIGTGKKITLECSQTMGHDKMYWYQQDPGMELHLIHYSYGVNSTEKGDLSSESTVSRIRTEHFPLTLESARPSHTSQYLCASSEEEGHQETQYFGPGTRLLVL.

This clonotype has at least ten counts. The V gene is TRBV5-1, the J gene TRBJ2-1, with unresolved D. Trimming cost V 7 bases and J 1 base, with 15 bases left between them. The CDR3 length is 15 residues. From germline, CDR1 is SGHRS and CDR2 YFSETQ. The CDR3 nucleotides are TGCGCCAGCCGCATGGAGCTCGCGTCCTACAATGAGCAGTTCTTC. Protein product: CASRMELASYNEQFF.

This sequence joins TRBV6-6 and TRBJ2-3; D is tentatively TRBD1 or TRBD2 (5 bases each). With 5 bases removed from V and 2 bases from J, the gap between germline ends came to 8 bases. The CDR3 is 13 residues long. Germline assignment: CDR1 MNHNY and CDR2 SVGAGI (reference sequence). The CDR3 DNA is TGTGCCAGCAGTATCGGGGCCACAGATACGCAGTATTTT. This translates into CASSIGATDTQYF.

The J gene is TRBJ2-3, the V gene TRBV12-3 or TRBV12-4; D is possibly TRBD1 (6 bases). Deletions cut 3 bases from V and 5 bases from J, with 12 bases between. The CDR3 extends over 14 amino acids. CDR3 DNA sequence: TGTGCCAGCAGTTTCTTGGGGGCCGGAGATACGCAGTATTTT. Translating gives CASSFLGAGDTQYF.

This clonotype was seen a few times. The gene calls are TRBV2 and TRBJ2-2, with 10 bases lining up with TRBD2. This CDR3 is 15 amino acids long. Per the germline V gene, CDR1 is SNHLY and CDR2 is FYNNEI. V shed 7 bases and J 2 bases; nucleotides not matched to a gene: 4. The CDR3 spells CASKLAGSNTGELFF. CDR3 DNA sequence: TGTGCCAGCAAACTAGCGGGGAGTAACACCGGGGAGCTGTTTTTT.

This clonotype was found once. Possible read error: a much larger clone is one base away. The genes are TRBV4-1 and TRBJ1-1; D uncertain. Trimming cost V 0 bases and J 1 base, with 3 bases left between them. The V gene's germline CDR1 is MGHRA and CDR2 YSYEKL. The CDR3 length is 13 residues. The CDR3 protein is CASSQDGNTEAFF. The CDR3 DNA sequence: TGCGCCAGCAGCCAAGATGGGAACACTGAAGCTTTCTTT.

The genes are TRBV6-2 or TRBV6-3 and TRBJ1-1; D is unresolved. The germline V and J ends were trimmed by 5 bases and 6 bases, with 13 bases remaining between them. Germline loops: CDR1 MNHEY, CDR2 SVGEGT. This CDR3 has 13 residues. CDR3 nucleotide sequence: TGTGCCAGCAGTGCCGTGGGATGGGCTGAAGCTTTCTTT. Translation gives CASSAVGWAEAFF.

There are many counts of this clonotype. V gene TRBV7-9 combines with J gene TRBJ1-2; D uncertain. CDR1 and CDR2 from the germline V gene are SEHNR and FQNEAQ (reference sequence). The V end lost 1 base, the J end lost 4 bases, and 13 bases lay between the germline ends. The CDR3 is 15 amino acids. The CDR3 coding sequence is TGTGCCAGCAGCTTAGTCAGGCAGTTGGCCTATGGCTACACCTTC. This translates into CASSLVRQLAYGYTF.

A note on this clonotype: Germline is not matched at one junction end, which may reflect a read error. V is TRBV6-5 and J is TRBJ2-5; 12 bases are a match to TRBD2. The CDR3 is made up of 16 amino acids. Germline V gene sequence: CDR1 MNHEY, CDR2 SVGAGI. The DNA of the CDR3 is TGTGCCAGCAGCTCTGGACTAGCGGGGACAAGAGAGGCCCAGTACTTC. This gives the protein CASSSGLAGTREAQYF.

The chain couples TRBV6-2 or TRBV6-3 to TRBJ2-5; 8 nucleotides align to TRBD2. Germline assignment: CDR1 MNHEY and CDR2 SVGEGT. V was clipped by 6 bases and J by 2 bases; unmatched bases: 8. This CDR3 is built from 15 residues. The CDR3 spells CASSPGGARQETQYF. DNA for the CDR3: TGTGCCAGCAGCCCCGGGGGGGCGCGGCAAGAGACCCAGTACTTC.